The sequence of this T cell receptor (beta chain) was determined in a study of cytomegalovirus exposure and HLA in healthy donors. Researchers ran the PCR with 60 Vbeta and 13 Jbeta primers. TCRdb's copy holds only in-frame clones and misses some; the assay was immunoSEQ multiplex PCR. The repertoire has roughly 120,000 clones, over 60% of them found once; the top ten carry 4.8%. CDR3 length equals 13 residues. Trimming removed 6 bases from V and 5 bases from J, with 11 bases in between. Germline CDR1 reads MNHEY; CDR2 reads SVGAGI. The chain employs TRBV6-5 and TRBJ2-1; D possibly corresponds to TRBD2 (5 bases). The TCR sequence derives from a man younger than 40 in good health and CMV-seropositive. Sequencing was done on a sample of PBMCs. The CDR3 DNA reads TGTGCCAGCAGCCTGTCCGGGGACAATGAGCAGTTCTTC. This sequence encodes CASSLSGDNEQFF.